The 32 T cell receptor beta chains below come from one sample, sequenced in a study of cytomegalovirus exposure and HLA in healthy donors. The study ran its PCR with 60 Vbeta and 13 Jbeta primers. Sequencing used immunoSEQ multiplex PCR; TCRdb keeps in-frame clones, though not all of them. This table has roughly 150,000 clones, 60% to 85% appearing once. Source material: PBMCs. The source of these receptors is a man aged 50 to 60 in good health and CMV-seropositive.

The genes are TRBV18 and TRBJ2-7; D not certain. The CDR3 has 15 amino acids. Germline assignment: CDR1 KGHSH and CDR2 LQKENI. Trimming removed 5 bases at V and 0 bases at J, with 14 bases between. Here the CDR3 reads CASSSFKVASYEQYF. The CDR3 bases are TGTGCCAGCTCATCCTTTAAAGTAGCCTCCTACGAGCAGTACTTC.

The chain joins TRBV6-5 to TRBJ1-2; D is unclear. This CDR3 is 14 amino acids long. The V end was cut by 2 bases, the J end by 0 bases, with 7 bases between. Germline V lookup: CDR1 MNHEY, CDR2 SVGAGI. The CDR3 DNA sequence: TGTGCCAGCAGTTACGGGCCTACTAACTATGGCTACACCTTC. It specifies CASSYGPTNYGYTF.

CDR3 amino acids: CASSPGGSTEAFF. In DNA form, the CDR3 reads TGTGCCAGCAGCCCAGGGGGAAGCACTGAAGCTTTCTTT. The chain recombines TRBV7-9 with TRBJ1-1; 7 bases match TRBD1. Germline V CDR1 and CDR2: SEHNR, FQNEAQ (reference sequence). CDR3 length: 13 residues. The V gene end was trimmed by 5 bases and the J gene end by 4 bases; junction bases not matched to a gene: 4.

V gene TRBV7-6 combines with J gene TRBJ1-3, with D possibly matching TRBD1 (6 bases). Germline V gene sequence: CDR1 SGHVS, CDR2 FNYEAQ. Trimming took 2 bases from V and 0 from J, leaving 11 bases between them. This CDR3 spans 16 amino acids. The CDR3 is CASSLSAQGSGNTIYF. For the CDR3, the DNA is TGTGCCAGCAGCTTATCCGCACAGGGCTCTGGAAACACCATATATTTT.

The chain joins TRBV4-1 to TRBJ2-2; D is possibly TRBD2 (5 bases). Germline lookup yields CDR1 MGHRA and CDR2 YSYEKL. With 2 bases removed from V and 6 bases from J, the gap between germline ends came to 16 bases. The length of the CDR3 is 16 residues. The CDR3 coding sequence is TGCGCCAGCAGCCAATCCGGGGATTATGAGGCCGGGGAGCTGTTTTTT. Its translation is CASSQSGDYEAGELFF.

V gene TRBV5-1 combines with J gene TRBJ1-5; 10 bases align to TRBD1. The ends lost 4 bases at V and 4 bases at J; junction bases unmatched: 8. CDR3 length equals 16 residues. Germline CDR1 is SGHRS and CDR2 is YFSETQ. The CDR3 spells CASSPIGTGDNQPQHF. CDR3 bases: TGCGCCAGCAGCCCGATTGGGACAGGGGATAATCAGCCCCAGCATTTT.

The gene calls are TRBV9 and TRBJ2-7; possible D gene TRBD2, 7 bases. The germline CDR1 and CDR2 sequences are SGDLS and YYNGEE. The CDR3 has 14 amino acids. The V gene lost 0 bases and the J gene lost 11 bases, with 18 bases spanning the gap. DNA of the CDR3: TGTGCCAGCAGCGTAGAGGGTGGGGGGGGCGCAAAGTACTTC. It translates to CASSVEGGGGAKYF. Filled out from reference TRBV9 and TRBJ2-7, the complete variable domain reads DSGVTQTPKHLITATGQRVTLRCSPRSGDLSVYWYQQSLDQGLQFLIQYYNGEERAKGNILERFSAQQFPDLHSELNLSSLELGDSALYFCASSVEGGGGAKYFGPGTRLTVT.

The gene calls are TRBV2 and TRBJ2-3, with 13 bases aligning to TRBD2. The CDR3 runs 15 residues. The J segment lost 7 bases and the V segment lost 7 bases, leaving 8 bases of the junction unmatched. Germline lookup yields CDR1 SNHLY and CDR2 FYNNEI. Here the CDR3 reads CASTRRGLAGYTQYF. Here the CDR3 DNA reads TGTGCCAGCACCCGAAGGGGACTAGCGGGGTATACGCAGTATTTT.

J is TRBJ2-5 and V is TRBV7-2; D might be TRBD2 (5 bases). The length of the CDR3 is 13 residues. The germline V gene has CDR1 SGHTA and CDR2 FQGNSA. V was pared by 7 bases and J by 2 bases, with 11 bases between. CDR3 DNA sequence: TGTGCCAGCACCTTCCGGGGTCAAGAGACCCAGTACTTC. Translating it yields CASTFRGQETQYF. Looking up the rest from reference TRBV7-2 and TRBJ2-5 gives the full variable domain: GAGVSQSPSNKVTEKGKDVELRCDPISGHTALYWYRQSLGQGLEFLIYFQGNSAPDKSGLPSDRFSAERTGGSVSTLTIQRTQQEDSAVYLCASTFRGQETQYFGPGTRLLVL.

This sequence joins TRBV5-1 and TRBJ2-7, with unresolved D. V lost 3 bases and J lost 5, with 12 bases in between. This CDR3 comprises 13 residues. The germline CDR1 and CDR2 sequences are SGHRS and YFSETQ. In DNA form, the CDR3 reads TGCGCCAGCAGCTCGACACCCCTCAACGAGCAGTACTTC. Its translation: CASSSTPLNEQYF.

The chain recombines TRBV2 with TRBJ2-7, with 8 bases aligning to TRBD1. The CDR3 totals 14 residues. Germline-derived CDR1 and CDR2 are SNHLY and FYNNEI. After removal of 1 base from V and 6 bases from J, the junction contained 5 bases not matched to a gene. This CDR3 is CASSEGTGFFEQYF. The CDR3 nucleotides are TGTGCCAGCAGTGAAGGGACAGGGTTTTTCGAGCAGTACTTC.

This clone came up once. This chain connects TRBV25-1 to TRBJ1-6; TRBD1 matches 10 bases. CDR1 is MGHDK, CDR2 SYGVNS, per germline. V lost 5 bases to trimming and J lost 9 bases; unmatched junction nucleotides: 4. The CDR3 runs 14 residues. CDR3 amino acids: CASSPGTGVSPLHF. In DNA form, the CDR3 reads TGTGCCAGCAGTCCCGGGACAGGGGTTTCACCCCTCCACTTT.

This clone was detected once. The chain links TRBV28 to TRBJ2-3; maybe TRBD2 (6 bases). V gave up 4 bases and J gave up 4 bases, with 9 bases separating them. This CDR3 spans 13 amino acids. The V gene's germline CDR1 is MDHEN and CDR2 SYDVKM. DNA for the CDR3: TGTGCCAGCAGTTCGCCGGGGGCAGATACGCAGTATTTT. Amino acids: CASSSPGADTQYF. The entire variable domain, with the rest obtained from reference TRBV28 and TRBJ2-3, is as follows: DVKVTQSSRYLVKRTGEKVFLECVQDMDHENMFWYRQDPGLGLRLIYFSYDVKMKEKGDIPEGYSVSREKKERFSLILESASTNQTSMYLCASSSPGADTQYFGPGTRLTVL.

The rearrangement joins TRBV10-3 to TRBJ1-2, with 7 bases identical to TRBD1. V gave up 3 bases and J gave up 6 bases; unmatched junction bases: 4. CDR3 length equals 13 residues. CDR1 and CDR2 from the germline V gene are ENHRY and SYGVKD. The CDR3 sequence: CAISEEGANGYTF. CDR3 bases: TGTGCCATCAGTGAAGAGGGGGCTAATGGCTACACCTTC.

This sequence joins TRBV28 and TRBJ1-1; D uncertain. CDR1 MDHEN and CDR2 SYDVKM come from the germline V gene. The CDR3 is 11 residues long. Deletions cut 8 bases from V and 8 bases from J, with 12 bases between. The DNA for the CDR3 is TGTGCCAGCGCGAGTTATCGAGAAGCTTTCTTT. The encoded protein is CASASYREAFF.

This clone has only one observation. The chain joins TRBV19 to TRBJ2-7; D remains unclear. The CDR3 runs 16 residues. The germline CDR1 and CDR2 sequences are LNHDA and SQIVND (reference sequence). The V end lost 3 bases, the J end lost 2 bases, and 17 bases lay between the germline ends. CDR3 DNA: TGTGCCAGTAGTATCGTCAGCAGGCCAAGTCCCTACGAGCAGTACTTC. It yields the protein CASSIVSRPSPYEQYF.

This chain uses TRBV2 with TRBJ1-2, with 9 bases lining up with TRBD1. Germline-derived CDR1 and CDR2 are SNHLY and FYNNEI. Trimming took 6 bases from V and 5 from J; bases not matched to a gene: 4. This CDR3 spans 13 amino acids. Here the CDR3 reads CASRAGTGYGYTF. CDR3 coding DNA: TGTGCCAGCAGGGCCGGGACAGGGTATGGCTACACCTTC.

V gene TRBV7-9 combines with J gene TRBJ1-1; the D gene is possibly TRBD1 (5 bases). Germline V gene sequence: CDR1 SEHNR, CDR2 FQNEAQ (reference sequence). This CDR3 contains 15 residues. V lost 1 base to trimming and J lost 0 bases, with 9 bases between them. CDR3 in amino acids: CASSLGGILNTEAFF. In DNA, the CDR3 is TGTGCCAGCAGCTTAGGGGGCATCTTGAACACTGAAGCTTTCTTT.

The gene calls are TRBV7-3 and TRBJ2-1, with TRBD2 identical over 10 bases. This CDR3 contains 18 residues. Germline V gene sequence: CDR1 SGHTA, CDR2 FQGTGA. V shed 3 bases and J 4 bases; nucleotides not matched to a gene: 12. The CDR3 DNA sequence: TGTGCCAGCAGCTTCTTAACCAGGACTAGCGGTGGGTACAATGAGCAGTTCTTC. Residues: CASSFLTRTSGGYNEQFF. Filled out from reference TRBV7-3 and TRBJ2-1, the complete variable domain reads GAGVSQTPSNKVTEKGKYVELRCDPISGHTALYWYRQSLGQGPEFLIYFQGTGAADDSGLPNDRFFAVRPEGSVSTLKIQRTERGDSAVYLCASSFLTRTSGGYNEQFFGPGTRLTVL.

The chain links TRBV28 to TRBJ1-4; possible D gene TRBD1, 5 bases. From germline, CDR1 is MDHEN and CDR2 SYDVKM. V dropped 8 bases and J dropped 3 bases, with 13 bases sitting between them. This CDR3 comprises 14 residues. The DNA for the CDR3 is TGTGCCAGCCGTCCGGGAGGGGCTAATGAAAAACTGTTTTTT. Translating it yields CASRPGGANEKLFF. Full variable domain (rest looked up from reference TRBV28 and TRBJ1-4): DVKVTQSSRYLVKRTGEKVFLECVQDMDHENMFWYRQDPGLGLRLIYFSYDVKMKEKGDIPEGYSVSREKKERFSLILESASTNQTSMYLCASRPGGANEKLFFGSGTQLSVL.

V usage is TRBV5-5 and J usage is TRBJ1-6; D gene ambiguous. The CDR3 runs 15 residues. The germline V and J ends were trimmed by 3 bases and 10 bases, with 17 bases remaining between them. The V gene's germline CDR1 is SGHKS and CDR2 YYEKEE (reference sequence). For the CDR3, the DNA is TGTGCCAGCAGCTGGTGGCGGGTAAACGGCTCACCCCTCCACTTT. Protein sequence: CASSWWRVNGSPLHF. The variable domain in full, with the rest retrieved from reference TRBV5-5 and TRBJ1-6, is DAGVTQSPTHLIKTRGQQVTLRCSPISGHKSVSWYQQVLGQGPQFIFQYYEKEERGRGNFPDRFSARQFPNYSSELNVNALLLGDSALYLCASSWWRVNGSPLHFGNGTRLTVT.

This clone has more than one count but fewer than ten. The chain combines TRBV5-1 with TRBJ1-2; D possibly corresponds to TRBD1 (5 bases). This CDR3 has 14 residues. CDR1 and CDR2 (germline): SGHRS, YFSETQ. V dropped 4 bases and J dropped 4 bases, with 14 bases sitting between them. CDR3 DNA sequence: TGCGCCAGCAGCGCCCGGACAACCCGCTATGGCTACACCTTC. It encodes CASSARTTRYGYTF.

This chain joins TRBV9 and TRBJ2-1; TRBD1 matches 9 bases. The CDR3 spans 16 residues. Germline trimming cut 4 bases from V and 1 base from J; bases unmatched to any gene: 6. Per germline, CDR1 SGDLS and CDR2 YYNGEE. The CDR3 reads CASSPIGQGSYNEQFF. Here the CDR3 DNA reads TGTGCCAGCAGCCCCATCGGACAGGGGTCCTACAATGAGCAGTTCTTC.

The chain combines TRBV4-1 with TRBJ2-2; 11 positions agree with TRBD2. Germline trimming cut 2 bases from V and 6 bases from J; bases unmatched to any gene: 5. Germline V gene data show CDR1 as MGHRA and CDR2 as YSYEKL. This CDR3 is 16 amino acids long. Here the CDR3 DNA reads TGCGCCAGCAGCCAACTAGCGGGGGGAACCCCCGGGGAGCTGTTTTTT. The encoded protein is CASSQLAGGTPGELFF.

The chain links TRBV5-8 to TRBJ2-2, with TRBD2 identical over 10 bases. In germline, CDR1 is SGHTS, CDR2 YDEGEE. The CDR3 consists of 16 residues. Trimming at V came to 4 bases and at J to 1 base, leaving 4 bases not matched to a gene. The CDR3 DNA reads TGTGCCAGCAGCCGCGGACTAGCGGTGAACACCGGGGAGCTGTTTTTT. It codes for CASSRGLAVNTGELFF.

This chain uses TRBV10-3 with TRBJ2-3; TRBD2 matches at 8 bases. Germline lookup yields CDR1 ENHRY and CDR2 SYGVKD. CDR3 length: 14 residues. The V segment lost 4 bases and the J segment 4 bases; nucleotides outside the gene matches: 4. The CDR3 region is CAISAGGSADTQYF. The CDR3 DNA is TGTGCCATCAGTGCGGGGGGGAGCGCAGATACGCAGTATTTT.

The rearrangement uses TRBV30 and TRBJ1-1; D is possibly TRBD1 (5 bases). CDR1 and CDR2 (germline): GTSNPN, SVGIG (reference sequence). The CDR3 is made up of 15 amino acids. V lost 0 bases and J lost 5, with 16 bases in between. CDR3 loop: CAWSVLGQGMTEAFF. The CDR3 region has the DNA TGTGCCTGGAGTGTTCTAGGGCAGGGAATGACTGAAGCTTTCTTT.

This clone was seen only a few times. The same CDR3 also results from other DNA sequences found in this sample. The rearrangement uses TRBV4-2 and TRBJ2-1; the D gene is possibly TRBD1 (5 bases). V dropped 1 base and J dropped 5 bases, with 9 bases sitting between them. CDR1 is LGHNA, CDR2 YNFKEQ, per germline. The CDR3 runs 14 residues. CDR3 in DNA: TGTGCCAGCAGCCAAGGAGACAGAGACAATGAGCAGTTCTTC. Protein sequence: CASSQGDRDNEQFF.

CDR3 residues: CASRLTGFRTDTQYF. The CDR3 DNA follows: TGTGCCAGCAGGCTTACAGGGTTTCGGACAGATACGCAGTATTTT. V usage is TRBV6-1 and J usage is TRBJ2-3; the D gene is possibly TRBD1 (6 bases). Between the trimmed V and J ends, which lost 6 bases and 3 bases, there was a span of 16 bases. Germline V gene data show CDR1 as MNHNS and CDR2 as SASEGT. The CDR3 loop spans 15 amino acids.

The sample holds a few counts of this clone. J is TRBJ2-1 and V is TRBV14; D is unresolved. Germline loops: CDR1 SGHDN, CDR2 FVKESK. CDR3 size: 15 residues. V lost 3 bases and J 0 bases, leaving 9 bases between the germline ends. The chain's CDR3 is CASSQAPSSYNEQFF. The DNA for the CDR3 is TGTGCCAGCAGCCAGGCCCCCAGCTCCTACAATGAGCAGTTCTTC. The full variable domain, its missing parts supplied by reference TRBV14 and TRBJ2-1, is EAGVTQFPSHSVIEKGQTVTLRCDPISGHDNLYWYRRVMGKEIKFLLHFVKESKQDESGMPNNRFLAERTGGTYSTLKVQPAELEDSGVYFCASSQAPSSYNEQFFGPGTRLTVL.

In DNA form, the CDR3 reads TGTGCCAGCAGCTTACCGGGTGGCCGGGGAGATACGCAGTATTTT. Its protein product is CASSLPGGRGDTQYF. The V call is TRBV13, the J call TRBJ2-3; perhaps TRBD2 as D (5 bases). Per the germline V gene, CDR1 is PRHDT and CDR2 is FYEKMQ (reference sequence). The CDR3 loop spans 15 amino acids. The ends were cut back, 2 bases at V and 5 bases at J, with 14 bases in the middle.

This clone was observed a few times. V usage is TRBV10-1 and J usage is TRBJ2-3; 9 bases line up with TRBD2. The CDR3 loop spans 14 amino acids. The trim removed 5 bases at V and 4 bases at J, leaving 4 bases unmatched. Germline V CDR1 and CDR2: WNHNN, SYGVQD (reference sequence). The CDR3 protein is CASSRSSGADTQYF. CDR3 in DNA: TGCGCCAGCAGTCGGTCTAGCGGGGCAGATACGCAGTATTTT.